This T cell receptor (beta chain) appears in the sequencing data of a study of cytomegalovirus exposure and HLA in healthy donors. Study-level background: Roughly 170 million T cells yielded around 120 million unique TCR beta sequences in earlier analysis.

Primers for the PCR totalled 60 Vbeta and 13 Jbeta. Repertoires were generated with immunoSEQ multiplex PCR, while TCRdb's copy carries only in-frame clones and drops some. Of about 110,000 clones in the sample, more than 65% were seen once. Study-level findings and limits: Most TCR sequences proved rare, with some public TCRs found in many donors. Per a prior analysis, the majority of TCR beta V segments were productive roughly 90% or roughly 30% of the time. In a later analysis, common viral pathogens appeared linked to several of the most significant clusters.

About this clone itself: The antigen remains undetermined.

Trimming at V came to 5 bases and at J to 4 bases, leaving 14 bases not matched to a gene. There are 17 residues in the CDR3. In germline, CDR1 is SGHNT, CDR2 YENEEA. The clonotype comes from a man aged 25 to 45 in good health and CMV-seronegative. This sequence joins TRBV11-3 and TRBJ1-2; 9 bases are a match to TRBD1. The sample consisted of PBMCs. The CDR3 loop is CASSPRTGVVTGYGYTF. The CDR3, as DNA: TGTGCCAGCAGCCCTCGGACAGGGGTCGTAACTGGCTATGGCTACACCTTC.